Sequencing of this TCR beta chain was carried out in a study of blood T cells in healthy people across ages. Next came a second PCR, run for about 6 to 12 cycles, which used a sample-barcoded 5' primer along with a J-beta primer mix. TCRdb reanalysed the 5' RACE reads using MiXCR and keeps one entry per CDR3 protein. The table shows fewer than 1,000,000 distinct CDR3 sequences, with around half occurring only once. Trimming took 0 bases from V and 7 from J; bases not matched to a gene: 3. Germline loops: CDR1 LNHNV, CDR2 YYDKDF (reference sequence). The CDR3 runs to 16 residues. This clonotype was observed a handful of times.

The receptor comes from a man older than 75 in good health. V usage is TRBV15 and J usage is TRBJ2-1; 13 nucleotides agree with TRBD2. Input material: blood. CDR3 region: CATSRERTSGRNEQFF. In nucleotides, the CDR3 is TGTGCCACCAGCAGAGAAAGGACTAGCGGGAGAAATGAGCAGTTCTTC.